Presented here are 26 T cell receptor beta chains from one specimen sequenced in a study of blood T cell repertoires in COVID-19 (dated by TCRdb to about 2020). Library method: the immunoSEQ multiplex PCR assay. Not all clones reach the TCRdb copy of this immuneACCESS table, which keeps in-frame sequences only. Checked studies attribute under half of the gap to unresolved V genes and leave the rest unexplained. The sample records around 140,000 clones, 70% to 85% of which are singletons. The leading ten clones occupy roughly a sixth of the sample. The material sequenced was peripheral blood. The receptor set was obtained from a woman older than 75 with acute or convalescent COVID-19.

The chain has TRBV7-2 and TRBJ2-7, with 10 nucleotides matching TRBD1. CDR3 length: 14 residues. Trimming at V came to 5 bases and at J to 6 bases, leaving 7 bases not matched to a gene. Looked up from germline, CDR1 is SGHTA and CDR2 is FQGNSA. CDR3 region: CASSPGTGEGEQYF. CDR3 nucleotides: TGTGCCAGCAGCCCAGGGACAGGGGAGGGCGAGCAGTACTTC.

The chain carries TRBV4-3 and TRBJ2-5; 7 bases match TRBD1. The V gene end was trimmed by 2 bases and the J gene end by 2 bases; junction bases not matched to a gene: 8. CDR1 is LGHNA, CDR2 YSLEER, per germline. There are 16 residues in the CDR3. The CDR3 reads CASSQTPYRGQETQYF. In DNA, the CDR3 is TGCGCCAGCAGCCAAACCCCCTACAGGGGTCAAGAGACCCAGTACTTC.

The chain joins TRBV11-2 to TRBJ1-2; a weak D match, TRBD1 (6 bases). Germline CDR1 and CDR2: SGHAT and FQNNGV. The CDR3 has 14 residues. Trimming pared 1 base from V and 8 bases from J, leaving 14 bases between. The CDR3: CASSLASGAGGYTF. CDR3 nucleotide sequence: TGTGCCAGCAGCTTAGCTTCAGGGGCTGGAGGCTACACCTTC.

This clone has a handful of counts. J is TRBJ2-1 and V is TRBV10-3, with 9 nucleotides matching TRBD1. Germline V gene data show CDR1 as ENHRY and CDR2 as SYGVKD. This CDR3 has 15 residues. V gave up 6 bases and J gave up 2 bases; unmatched junction bases: 5. In nucleotides, the CDR3 is TGTGCCATCAGCGCCCGGGACAGGGCCTACAATGAGCAGTTCTTC. Its translation is CAISARDRAYNEQFF.

This sequence joins TRBV5-1 and TRBJ1-4; TRBD1 matches at 10 bases. The CDR3 runs to 15 residues. V was clipped by 0 bases and J by 6 bases; unmatched bases: 2. Germline V gene lookup returns CDR1 SGHRS and CDR2 YFSETQ. CDR3 amino acids: CASSLAGTGDEKLFF. CDR3 sequence (DNA): TGCGCCAGCAGCTTGGCCGGGACAGGGGATGAAAAACTGTTTTTT.

Comment on this clone: The same CDR3 also results from other DNA sequences found in this sample. The chain couples TRBV6-5 to TRBJ1-5; 8 nucleotides align to TRBD1. The CDR3 has 14 amino acids. Germline CDR1 reads MNHEY; CDR2 reads SVGAGI. The trim removed 5 bases at V and 6 bases at J, leaving 6 bases unmatched. The CDR3 loop is CASSRTGGGQPQHF. DNA for the CDR3: TGTGCCAGCAGTCGTACAGGGGGAGGTCAGCCCCAGCATTTT.

The V and J genes are TRBV4-1 and TRBJ2-3, with D maybe TRBD2 (5 bases). The CDR3 consists of 16 residues. Germline V lookup: CDR1 MGHRA, CDR2 YSYEKL. Between the trimmed V and J ends, which lost 4 bases and 0 bases, there was a span of 14 bases. The chain's CDR3 is CASSRLGAVSTDTQYF. The CDR3 DNA is TGCGCCAGCAGCCGCCTGGGAGCGGTAAGCACAGATACGCAGTATTTT.

The chain has TRBV7-2 and TRBJ1-5; D may be TRBD1 (5 bases). V lost 0 bases and J 6 bases, leaving 12 bases between the germline ends. The CDR3 consists of 15 residues. Germline assignment: CDR1 SGHTA and CDR2 FQGNSA. This chain's CDR3 is CASSLASGGSQPQHF. The CDR3 coding sequence is TGTGCCAGCAGCTTAGCTTCGGGGGGTTCTCAGCCCCAGCATTTT. Full variable domain (missing parts from reference TRBV7-2 and TRBJ1-5): GAGVSQSPSNKVTEKGKDVELRCDPISGHTALYWYRQSLGQGLEFLIYFQGNSAPDKSGLPSDRFSAERTGGSVSTLTIQRTQQEDSAVYLCASSLASGGSQPQHFGDGTRLSIL.

The chain combines TRBV7-9 with TRBJ1-2; 8 nucleotides line up with TRBD1. This CDR3 contains 15 residues. CDR1 and CDR2 from the germline V gene are SEHNR and FQNEAQ (reference sequence). Trimming took 3 bases from V and 7 from J; bases not matched to a gene: 10. The CDR3 DNA reads as TGTGCCAGCAGCTTGGGCCGAAGACAGGGGACTGGCTACACCTTC. This sequence encodes CASSLGRRQGTGYTF.

The chain links TRBV19 to TRBJ2-1; 8 nucleotides agree with TRBD2. CDR1 and CDR2 (germline): LNHDA, SQIVND (reference sequence). The CDR3 length is 15 residues. V trimming: 6 bases; J trimming: 5 bases; junction bases outside the gene matches: 9. CDR3 nucleotide sequence: TGTGCCAGTAGCAGGACTAGCCATCCGGACAATGAGCAGTTCTTC. Translating it yields CASSRTSHPDNEQFF.

The chain uses TRBV7-2 and TRBJ2-3, with TRBD2 matching 8 bases. The CDR3 length is 16 residues. V gave up 5 bases and J gave up 4 bases; unmatched junction bases: 11. Germline CDR1 and CDR2: SGHTA and FQGNSA. In DNA, the CDR3 is TGTGCCAGCAGCCCCCAGAGCGGGGGCCCCCCAGATACGCAGTATTTT. Protein: CASSPQSGGPPDTQYF.

The sample holds a few counts of this clone. This sequence joins TRBV6-4 and TRBJ2-1, with a weak D call TRBD2 (5 bases). With 3 bases removed from V and 8 bases from J, the gap between germline ends came to 17 bases. The CDR3 consists of 15 residues. CDR1 MRHNA and CDR2 SNTAGT come from the germline V gene. The CDR3 loop reads CASSEGEGPFYEQFF. The CDR3 DNA follows: TGTGCCAGCAGTGAAGGAGAGGGCCCTTTTTATGAGCAGTTCTTC.

V is TRBV3-1 (or the pseudogene TRBV3-2) and J is TRBJ2-7, with D hard to call. Trimming removed 4 bases from V and 7 bases from J, with 17 bases in between. CDR1 LGHDT and CDR2 YNNKEL come from the germline V gene (reference sequence). This CDR3 comprises 14 residues. CDR3 nucleotides: TGTGCCAGCAGCCGTAATTCGCTACCCTGGGAGCAGTACTTC. This translates into CASSRNSLPWEQYF.

J is TRBJ2-1 and V is TRBV4-3, with 11 bases identical to TRBD2. The CDR3 spans 16 residues. The V segment lost 1 base and the J segment 4 bases; nucleotides outside the gene matches: 3. Germline V CDR1 and CDR2: LGHNA, YSLEER. The CDR3 sequence is CASSQGASGGYNEQFF. Here the CDR3 DNA reads TGCGCCAGCAGCCAAGGGGCTAGCGGGGGGTACAATGAGCAGTTCTTC.

This chain uses TRBV6-5 with TRBJ2-4; 12 bases are a match to TRBD1. The V gene end was trimmed by 7 bases and the J gene end by 8 bases; junction bases not matched to a gene: 9. CDR3 length: 15 amino acids. Germline CDR1 reads MNHEY; CDR2 reads SVGAGI. CDR3 in amino acids: CASTITGTGGDIQYF. The CDR3 DNA reads as TGTGCCAGCACCATAACCGGGACAGGGGGCGACATTCAGTACTTC.

This chain uses TRBV6-5 with TRBJ1-2; D is uncertain. CDR1 is MNHEY and CDR2 is SVGAGI in the germline V gene. The CDR3 extends over 15 amino acids. Trimming removed 4 bases at V and 12 bases at J, with 24 bases between. CDR3 region: CASSSSLPGRPRHTF. CDR3 bases: TGTGCCAGCAGTTCATCTTTACCGGGGAGGCCTCGTCACACCTTC.

V gene TRBV18 combines with J gene TRBJ1-1; TRBD1 is a possible D gene (5 bases). Trimming stripped 6 bases from V and 1 base from J, with 15 bases between. CDR1 KGHSH and CDR2 LQKENI come from the germline V gene. The CDR3 runs to 15 residues. The CDR3 region is CASSPSGAANTEAFF. The CDR3 DNA reads as TGTGCCAGCTCTCCGTCTGGGGCAGCGAACACTGAAGCTTTCTTT.

The chain is built from TRBV6-6 and TRBJ2-7, with 12 bases that match TRBD1. The ends lost 5 bases at V and 5 bases at J; junction bases unmatched: 13. Per germline, CDR1 MNHNY and CDR2 SVGAGI (reference sequence). The CDR3 contains 17 residues. The CDR3 DNA is TGTGCCAGCAGTCAGGGACAGGGGGCGGTGGTTGGCCACGAGCAGTACTTC. It is translated as CASSQGQGAVVGHEQYF.

In regard to this clone: The junction shows a germline mismatch at one end, possibly a read error. The J gene is TRBJ2-5, the V gene TRBV7-7; the D gene is possibly TRBD2 (5 bases). Per germline, CDR1 SSHAT and CDR2 FNYEAQ (reference sequence). This CDR3 comprises 15 residues. The CDR3 here is CASSLAPSEQETQYF. CDR3 nucleotide sequence: TGTGCTAGCAGCTTAGCGCCCAGTGAACAAGAGACCCAGTACTTC.

This clone appeared once. Written as DNA, the CDR3 is TGCGCCAGCAGCTTAGGACACCTAGCTAACTATGGCTACACCTTC. It codes for CASSLGHLANYGYTF. V usage is TRBV5-1 and J usage is TRBJ1-2; weak D call: TRBD1 (5 bases). The CDR3 consists of 15 residues. CDR1 is SGHRS, CDR2 YFSETQ, per germline. Deletions cut 2 bases from V and 0 bases from J, with 11 bases between.

This chain links TRBV12-3 or TRBV12-4 with TRBJ2-7; D is ambiguous. Trimming removed 4 bases at V and 5 bases at J, with 6 bases between. The CDR3 sequence is 11 residues long. This CDR3 is CASSSRHEQYF. The CDR3 DNA sequence: TGTGCCAGCAGTTCTAGGCACGAGCAGTACTTC.

V usage is TRBV28 and J usage is TRBJ1-3, with a tentative D call TRBD1 (5 bases). Germline assignment: CDR1 MDHEN and CDR2 SYDVKM. Trimming cost V 2 bases and J 3 bases, with 14 bases left between them. CDR3 length: 16 amino acids. CDR3 DNA sequence: TGTGCCAGCAGTTTAGGGGGGGGAGGCGGTGGAAACACCATATATTTT. Protein product: CASSLGGGGGGNTIYF.

J is TRBJ2-1 and V is TRBV4-3; 12 bases match TRBD2. The V gene end was trimmed by 6 bases and the J gene end by 0 bases; junction bases not matched to a gene: 9. The CDR3 has 18 residues. Germline CDR1 is LGHNA and CDR2 is YSLEER. CDR3 loop: CASRFTSGGPSSYNEQFF. The DNA of the CDR3 is TGCGCCAGCAGGTTCACTAGCGGGGGGCCCAGCTCCTACAATGAGCAGTTCTTC.

This clone has just one count. The rearrangement links TRBV30 to TRBJ1-2; the match to TRBD1 covers 11 bases. This CDR3 is 15 amino acids long. The V gene's germline CDR1 is GTSNPN and CDR2 SVGIG (reference sequence). V lost 2 bases to trimming and J lost 1 base; unmatched junction nucleotides: 3. For the CDR3, the DNA is TGTGCCTGGAGTTCCGGGACAGGGGGTAACTATGGCTACACCTTC. Translated: CAWSSGTGGNYGYTF.

This clone occurred a few times. The gene calls are TRBV7-8 and TRBJ1-1; TRBD1 agrees at 8 bases. Per the germline V gene, CDR1 is SGHVS and CDR2 is FQNEAQ. V shed 5 bases and J 1 base; nucleotides not matched to a gene: 12. The CDR3 has 17 amino acids. The CDR3 nucleotides are TGTGCCAGCAGCCCTAGGGTCCAGGGGGCAAGGAACACTGAAGCTTTCTTT. Amino acids: CASSPRVQGARNTEAFF. Drawing the rest from reference TRBV7-8 and TRBJ1-1, the complete variable domain is GAGVSQSPRYKVAKRGQDVALRCDPISGHVSLFWYQQALGQGPEFLTYFQNEAQLDKSGLPSDRFFAERPEGSVSTLKIQRTQQEDSAVYLCASSPRVQGARNTEAFFGQGTRLTVV.

This clone was picked up one time. The chain employs TRBV7-9 and TRBJ1-3; the D gene is possibly TRBD1 (6 bases). V lost 8 bases and J lost 0, with 8 bases in between. CDR1 and CDR2 from the germline V gene are SEHNR and FQNEAQ (reference sequence). This CDR3 spans 13 amino acids. The CDR3 region is CASGQSSGNTIYF. The CDR3 bases are TGTGCCAGCGGACAGTCCTCTGGAAACACCATATATTTT.